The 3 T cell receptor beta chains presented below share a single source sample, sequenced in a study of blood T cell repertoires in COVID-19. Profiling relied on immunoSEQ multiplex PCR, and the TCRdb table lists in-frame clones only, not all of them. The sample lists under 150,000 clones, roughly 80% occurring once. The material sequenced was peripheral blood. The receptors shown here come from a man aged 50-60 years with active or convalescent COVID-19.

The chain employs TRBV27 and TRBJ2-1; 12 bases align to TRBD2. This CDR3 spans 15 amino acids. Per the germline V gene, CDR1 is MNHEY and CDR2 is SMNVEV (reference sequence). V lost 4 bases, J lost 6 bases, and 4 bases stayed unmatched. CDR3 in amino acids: CASSYTTSGSNEQFF. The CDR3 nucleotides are TGTGCCAGCAGTTATACGACTAGCGGGAGCAATGAGCAGTTCTTC.

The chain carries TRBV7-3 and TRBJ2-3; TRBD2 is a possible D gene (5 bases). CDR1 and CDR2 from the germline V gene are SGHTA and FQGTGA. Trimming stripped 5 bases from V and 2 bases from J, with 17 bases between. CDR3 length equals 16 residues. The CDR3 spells CASSPRGAAYTDTQYF. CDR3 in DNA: TGTGCCAGCAGCCCCCGTGGAGCGGCGTACACAGATACGCAGTATTTT.

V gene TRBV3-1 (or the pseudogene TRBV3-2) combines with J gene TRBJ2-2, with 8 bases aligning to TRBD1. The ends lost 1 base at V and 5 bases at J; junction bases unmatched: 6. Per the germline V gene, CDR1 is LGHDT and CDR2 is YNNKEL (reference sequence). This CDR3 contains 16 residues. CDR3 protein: CASSQVDRVGTGELFF. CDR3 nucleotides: TGTGCCAGCAGCCAAGTGGACAGGGTAGGAACCGGGGAGCTGTTTTTT.